The clone carrying this T cell receptor beta chain was counted between two and nine times. Antigen: not known. The data stem from a study of cytomegalovirus exposure and HLA in healthy donors. Overall study results and limits: TRBV6-2, TRBV6-3 and other indistinguishable V segments were excluded. Highly shared variants forming one cluster were likely a sequencing artifact.

The CDR3 is 16 amino acids. From germline, CDR1 is SGHDT and CDR2 YYEEEE. Trimming removed 1 base at V and 1 base at J, with 12 bases between. Primers for the PCR totalled 60 Vbeta and 13 Jbeta. Measured with immunoSEQ multiplex PCR; TCRdb has only the in-frame clones, and not every one. The table records 160,000 or so clones, more than 60% of them present only once. Nominally healthy donors were sampled, though unrecorded immune exposures were likely. Sequences were obtained from PBMCs. The chain links TRBV5-6 to TRBJ1-5; maybe TRBD1 (6 bases). This TCR derives from a woman aged 40 to 50 in good health and CMV-seropositive. The CDR3 DNA reads as TGTGCCAGCAGCTTGCGGGGGGGGCGAAGCAATCAGCCCCAGCATTTT. Amino acid sequence: CASSLRGGRSNQPQHF.